This T cell receptor (beta chain) appears in the sequencing data of a study of graft-versus-host responses after intestinal transplantation (dated by TCRdb to about 2021). A note on the overall study: Recipients received multivisceral, liver-intestinal, or isolated intestinal transplants. All recipients received anti-thymocyte globulin induction followed by maintenance tacrolimus and steroids for roughly three years. After intestinal transplantation, graft-versus-host and host-versus-graft alloreactive T cell clones in the graft, circulation and bone marrow were tracked using bulk TCR-beta CDR3 sequencing. To identify alloreactive clones, pre-transplant mixed lymphocyte reaction products were sequenced and compared with unstimulated pre-transplant donor and recipient T cells. Of the approximately 24 intestinal transplant recipients enrolled in the cohort, one of whom was a retransplant, a few patients without pretransplant specimens were excluded. Donor T cell macrochimerism was defined as a peak of at least 4% donor T cells among recipient peripheral blood mononuclear cells. Instead of going to the commercial service, samples from a few later patients were sequenced in-house on an Illumina MiSeq and processed with MiXCR. The full study reports these points: The relatively low number and heterogeneity of intestinal transplant patients limited the conclusions. GvH clones turned up in recipient bone marrow, with some appearing earlier in ileal mucosa or blood, a pattern consistent with an intestinal mucosal origin. Early after transplant, peak levels of circulating GvH clones were found to be associated with declines in HvG clones. High GvH to HvG T cell clonal ratios were observed in the allografts of patients with donor T cell macrochimerism.

Blood samples were collected up to 4 times in the first month after transplant and then at least monthly when available. Libraries were built with the immunoSEQ multiplex PCR assay. Adaptive Biotechnologies carried out high-throughput TCR-beta CDR3 sequencing of genomic DNA for most patients. The study's own analysis went as follows. TCR sequencing data for around 20 patients were retrieved from Adaptive's ImmunoSEQ software; a few other patients were processed with MiXCR and VDJtools. CDR3 nucleotide sequences shared between donor and recipient were removed because their origin could not be assigned. At least 2-fold expansion over unstimulated cells and a minimum CFSE-low frequency of 0.002% (template counts) or 0.001% (read counts) were required for clones to be classified as alloreactive. Clones detected in sequenced pre-transplant spleen, lymph node, or MLR CFSE-low populations of the donor or recipient were defined as mappable. Cumulative frequency of alloreactive clones was calculated as a percentage of all sequences weighted by copy number. TCRdb holds this immuneACCESS table with in-frame rearrangements only. Some clones are missing; in checked studies, unresolved V genes explain under half, and the rest has no known cause. V, J and clone size derive from that table, while D and trimming were established from the DNA sequence. The sample table shows about 45,000 clones, and 75% to 95% are seen once. The ten largest clones take up under 4.5% of the sample.

About this clone itself: Its antigen is still unknown. Qualities for individual bases were not recorded, and no much larger clone is one base off.

CDR1 GTSNPN and CDR2 SVGIG are derived from the germline V gene (reference sequence). V is cut back by 3 bases and J by 4 bases, with 4 bases in the junction unmatched. Spanning cysteine to phenylalanine, the CDR3 consists of 14 amino acids. The sequence is cut down to CDR3 DNA, 42 bases in frame from base 1. The TCR was taken from a human patient who received an intestinal transplant, so some T cells may come from the graft donor. The sample was PBMCs, taken 524 days after transplant. Recombination linked TRBV30 to TRBJ2-5; 11 central bases correspond to TRBD1. This receptor carries the CDR3 CAWSGTGGTETQYF. The DNA sequence is TGTGCCTGGAGCGGGACAGGGGGAACAGAGACCCAGTACTTC.